The rows below give T cell receptor beta chains drawn from one sample of a study of shared clonotypes between healthy human individuals. The assay was immunoSEQ multiplex PCR, and TCRdb's table has in-frame clones only and misses some. The sample lists roughly 2.4 million clones, under 97% occurring once. Sequences were obtained from naive CD4+ T cells sorted from blood. The receptors derive from a man aged 18-30 years in good health. CDR3s include the opening cysteine and the closing phenylalanine or tryptophan. The order of the fields is CDR3 protein, V gene.

CDR3 protein: CASKGYGYTF; V gene: TRBV6-1
CDR3 protein: CASSPPGTRSTDTQYF; V gene: TRBV7-9
CDR3 protein: CASSERGPYGYTF; V gene: TRBV2
CDR3 protein: CASSPRERETQYF; V gene: TRBV6-1
CDR3 protein: CASSQGRTSGRESQYF; V gene: TRBV4-3
CDR3 protein: CAWSPRRGDGYTF; V gene: TRBV30
CDR3 protein: CAISERTRDEQFF; V gene: TRBV10-3
CDR3 protein: CASKGSYEQYF; V gene: TRBV6-1
CDR3 protein: CASSSSADGKETQYF; V gene: TRBV11-3
CDR3 protein: CASSKDSGSYNEQFF; V gene: TRBV7-2
CDR3 protein: CASSPLAGGQYYNEQFF; V gene: TRBV18
CDR3 protein: CASSPSLLTDTQYF; V gene: TRBV5-1
CDR3 protein: CASSLARETQYF; V gene: TRBV7-2
CDR3 protein: CASSESGGTEAFF; V gene: TRBV2
CDR3 protein: CARSLGETGGNQPQHF; V gene: TRBV5-3
CDR3 protein: CASSLQGPNTEAFF; V gene: TRBV11-3
CDR3 protein: CASSLALNGATNEKLFF; V gene: TRBV5-1
CDR3 protein: CASSTRWAYTYEQYF; V gene: TRBV28
CDR3 protein: CASSQNRGQPQHF; V gene: TRBV4-3
CDR3 protein: CASSQRTAPLHNEQFF; V gene: TRBV4-1
CDR3 protein: CASNKEMAANYGYTF; V gene: TRBV2
CDR3 protein: CASSEATRGAGETQYF; V gene: TRBV2
CDR3 protein: CASSLLGQYNEQFF; V gene: TRBV7-9
CDR3 protein: CASSLQGGYGYTF; V gene: TRBV5-4
CDR3 protein: CASSQGGSRETQYF; V gene: TRBV5-1
CDR3 protein: CASSPRTGEGYTF; V gene: TRBV6-5
CDR3 protein: CASSPRDTIRGNSPLHF; V gene: TRBV7-9
CDR3 protein: CASSPGTGVPQPQHF; V gene: TRBV18
CDR3 protein: CATSRDEGFVAFF; V gene: TRBV15
CDR3 protein: CASSPLSGSTDTQYF; V gene: TRBV18
CDR3 protein: CATVGQTNEKLFF; V gene: TRBV28
CDR3 protein: CASSQDPTQPQHF; V gene: TRBV4-1
CDR3 protein: CASSLDASDNSPLHF; V gene: TRBV11-2
CDR3 protein: CASSPPTGGHYGYTF; V gene: TRBV5-1
CDR3 protein: CASSLGQLGRDEGEAFF; V gene: TRBV7-9
CDR3 protein: CASSQREGNQPQHF; V gene: TRBV27
CDR3 protein: CAISESFPGASSGEQYF; V gene: TRBV10-3
CDR3 protein: CASSPSTNEQFF; V gene: TRBV7-2
CDR3 protein: CASSLTQGTLEEQYF; V gene: TRBV5-1
CDR3 protein: CASSSEWTKDTQYF; V gene: TRBV7-8
CDR3 protein: CASSEARGDGYTF; V gene: TRBV6-1
CDR3 protein: CASSVGQGLYGYTF; V gene: TRBV9
CDR3 protein: CASSEDYGRYEQYF; V gene: TRBV10-2
CDR3 protein: CASSGLAGVGTGELFF; V gene: TRBV2
CDR3 protein: CASSYSGESNYGYTF; V gene: TRBV6-6
CDR3 protein: CASSRYQPDVRDEKLFF; V gene: TRBV18
CDR3 protein: CASRKDGTDTQYF; V gene: TRBV6-1
CDR3 protein: CASPHGRVLKRDGELFF; V gene: TRBV10-1
CDR3 protein: CASSPWTGDTEAFF; V gene: TRBV7-9